The sequence of this T cell receptor (beta chain) was determined in a study of cytomegalovirus exposure and HLA in healthy donors. Whole-study results and caveats: First-cohort TCR clusters were later found to tend to co-occur in the approximately 120 validation repertoires. Listed as cytomegalovirus-associated were 150 or so TCR beta chains.

Some clones are missing from TCRdb's copy, which holds only in-frame ones; the method was immunoSEQ multiplex PCR. Of under 300,000 clones in the sample, 70% to 90% were seen once. Germline V lookup: CDR1 KGHSH, CDR2 LQKENI. Deletions cut 1 base from V and 6 bases from J, with 10 bases between. The CDR3 runs 14 residues. Concerning this clone: The antigen is undetermined.

V usage is TRBV18 and J usage is TRBJ1-5; possibly TRBD1 for D (5 bases). The sample comprised PBMCs. The receptor was derived from a woman aged 18 to 35 in good health and CMV-seronegative. Written as DNA, the CDR3 is TGTGCCAGCTCACCACAGGGGTCACCTCAGCCCCAGCATTTT. Translating gives CASSPQGSPQPQHF.